These T cell receptor beta chains were read from a single sample in a study of blood T cell repertoires in COVID-19. Assay: immunoSEQ multiplex PCR; the TCRdb copy retains only in-frame clones and omits some. The table has 150,000 to 200,000 clones, about four fifths seen once; the top ten hold 7.8%. The sequenced sample consisted of peripheral blood. The source is a woman between 55 and 75 years old with COVID-19, enrolled during active disease. CDR3s leave out the opening cysteine and the closing phenylalanine or tryptophan.

cdr3_aa,v_call
ASSDSHQRETQY,TRBV19
ASSPEGTSGGYT,TRBV5-1
ASSLIASQNTDTQY,TRBV3-1/TRBV3-2
ATSDLTSGAQETQY,TRBV24-1
ASSLGPPQRGGAVDTQY,TRBV11-3
ASSLSGAGANVLT,TRBV5-1
ASSLAGTSDYNEQF,TRBV7-8
ASSEYHRKRSRRVFGYT,TRBV2
ASSISGDRVYQPQH,TRBV19
ASSYDGQDSSYEQY,TRBV6-2/TRBV6-3
ASSIRQTGTYGYT,TRBV19
AWSVEITEAF,TRBV30
AISETSGNTGELF,TRBV10-3
ASSAGAGQIQTSEKLF,TRBV5-6
SVRDGIGESPLH,TRBV29-1
ASSPPGQGNYGYT,TRBV2
ASRGLVHEQY,TRBV27
ASSPDTRSGNTIY,TRBV18
SVGGEKGGQETREQF,TRBV29-1
ASSQGGRRFGEQF,TRBV3-1/TRBV3-2
ASSQGQGKGNTIY,TRBV5-1
ASSSGRTGRKETQY,TRBV11-3
ASSQARTGSGNTIY,TRBV4-2
ATDSSKPQH,TRBV6-5
ASSGRDNQPQH,TRBV25-1
ASSPTAGVATYNEQF,TRBV7-3
ASRAGGGSTNEKLF,TRBV7-6
ATSDPPSVEAF,TRBV24-1
ASSLGPNTEAF,TRBV12-3/TRBV12-4
ASSIDRSADGYT,TRBV19
ASTTGGGRNSPLH,TRBV28
ASSLSSWGGAGTDTQY,TRBV11-3
ASSQPSSGANEQF,TRBV4-1
ASSLAFTGTGANVLT,TRBV7-9
ASSSQYRANTEAF,TRBV27
ASSLRDNTDTQY,TRBV5-1
ASREGKAGNYGYT,TRBV6-5
ASSLPPHGNTEAF,TRBV28
ASSYGQNTEAF,TRBV6-5
AGSSYNEQF,TRBV28
ASRPGGSYNEQF,TRBV7-3
ASSAKQGFAAQY,TRBV9
ASSLAVSGANVLT,TRBV5-1
ASSDKGRAGELF,TRBV10-1